The next 27 T cell receptor beta chains were all read from a single sample in a study of blood T cell repertoires in COVID-19. Assay: immunoSEQ multiplex PCR; the TCRdb copy retains only in-frame clones and omits some. Of 410,000 or so clones listed, about 89% are singletons. The source material was peripheral blood. These TCRs come from a woman between 40 and 50 years old with COVID-19, enrolled during active disease.

The rearrangement uses TRBV19 and TRBJ2-7; 8 bases are a match to TRBD2. J lost 6 bases, V lost 8 bases, and 9 bases had no gene match. The CDR3 contains 13 residues. Looked up from germline, CDR1 is LNHDA and CDR2 is SQIVND (reference sequence). In DNA, the CDR3 is TGTGCCAGTGAGGGACTAGGAGGCGGCGAGCAGTACTTC. Its translation is CASEGLGGGEQYF. Based on the CDR3 plus reference TRBV19 and TRBJ2-7, the full variable domain is DGGITQSPKYLFRKEGQNVTLSCEQNLNHDAMYWYRQDPGQGLRLIYYSQIVNDFQKGDIAEGYSVSREKKESFPLTVTSAQKNPTAFYLCASEGLGGGEQYFGPGTRLTVT.

The chain is built from TRBV21-1 and TRBJ1-1. TRBV21-1 is assigned pseudogene status. The CDR3 is made up of 13 amino acids. The CDR3 loop reads CASSNPGGTEAFF. CDR3 DNA sequence: TGTGCCAGCAGCAACCCGGGGGGCACTGAAGCTTTCTTT.

Regarding this clone: An end of the junction does not agree with germline; a read error may underlie this. CDR3 in DNA: TGTGCCAGCAGTTATAAGGGGAAAGGTCAGCCCCAACATTTT. Amino acids: CASSYKGKGQPQHF. The chain recombines TRBV27 with TRBJ1-5; D might be TRBD1 (5 bases). Germline V gives CDR1 MNHEY, CDR2 SMNVEV (reference sequence). CDR3 length: 14 amino acids.

This rearrangement joins TRBV30 to TRBJ2-2; 12 bases align to TRBD2. CDR1 is GTSNPN, CDR2 SVGIG, per germline (reference sequence). Unmatched junction bases numbered 10, after V lost 5 bases and J lost 6 bases. The CDR3 loop spans 16 amino acids. The CDR3 coding sequence is TGTGCCTGGGGCGGACTAGCGGGGCTAAACTCCGGGGAGCTGTTTTTT. This sequence encodes CAWGGLAGLNSGELFF.

The rearrangement joins TRBV28 to TRBJ2-7, with 9 bases identical to TRBD1. The V segment lost 5 bases and the J segment 4 bases; nucleotides outside the gene matches: 6. Germline CDR1 reads MDHEN; CDR2 reads SYDVKM. The CDR3 spans 14 residues. CDR3: CASSVSDRGYEQYF. CDR3 nucleotides: TGTGCCAGCAGTGTCTCTGACAGGGGGTACGAGCAGTACTTC. The full variable domain, with the rest looked up from reference TRBV28 and TRBJ2-7, is DVKVTQSSRYLVKRTGEKVFLECVQDMDHENMFWYRQDPGLGLRLIYFSYDVKMKEKGDIPEGYSVSREKKERFSLILESASTNQTSMYLCASSVSDRGYEQYFGPGTRLTVT.

The chain is built from TRBV18 and TRBJ2-2, with D unresolved. The ends were cut back, 6 bases at V and 2 bases at J, with 10 bases in the middle. Germline CDR1 reads KGHSH; CDR2 reads LQKENI. CDR3 length: 14 residues. This CDR3 reads CASSSGPNTGELFF. The DNA of the CDR3 is TGTGCCAGCTCCTCCGGTCCCAACACCGGGGAGCTGTTTTTT.

The chain couples TRBV12-3 or TRBV12-4 to TRBJ1-1, with 7 bases that match TRBD1. The CDR3 loop spans 13 amino acids. The V segment lost 6 bases and the J segment 1 base; nucleotides outside the gene matches: 2. The CDR3 nucleotides read TGTGCCAGCAGGGGACAGCAGAACACTGAAGCTTTCTTT. Amino acids: CASRGQQNTEAFF.

This chain uses TRBV6-5 with TRBJ1-1; 7 bases are shared with TRBD1. Per the germline V gene, CDR1 is MNHEY and CDR2 is SVGAGI. J was trimmed by 11 bases and V by 0 bases; bases with no gene match: 12. The CDR3 contains 15 residues. CDR3 sequence reads: CASSYSAGGPKEAFF. The CDR3, as DNA: TGTGCCAGCAGTTACTCGGCAGGGGGGCCTAAGGAGGCTTTCTTT.

The chain combines TRBV9 with TRBJ2-1; the match to TRBD1 covers 10 bases. This CDR3 contains 16 residues. J gave up 5 bases and V 5 bases, and 10 bases lay outside the gene matches. Germline assignment: CDR1 SGDLS and CDR2 YYNGEE. The CDR3: CASSRQGAISNNEQFF. The CDR3 DNA is TGTGCCAGCAGTAGACAGGGGGCAATATCAAACAATGAGCAGTTCTTC. Together with reference TRBV9 and TRBJ2-1, the CDR3 gives the full variable domain: DSGVTQTPKHLITATGQRVTLRCSPRSGDLSVYWYQQSLDQGLQFLIQYYNGEERAKGNILERFSAQQFPDLHSELNLSSLELGDSALYFCASSRQGAISNNEQFFGPGTRLTVL.

The chain joins TRBV4-2 to TRBJ1-1; TRBD1 might be the D (6 bases). Germline V gene data show CDR1 as LGHNA and CDR2 as YNFKEQ. This CDR3 is built from 17 residues. With 2 bases removed from V and 1 base from J, the gap between germline ends came to 17 bases. The CDR3 bases are TGTGCCAGCAGCCAATTGGGGGAGTTGGGGGCGAACACTGAAGCTTTCTTT. Amino acids: CASSQLGELGANTEAFF.

The rearrangement uses TRBV29-1 and TRBJ1-2; D remains unclear. Germline loops: CDR1 SQVTM, CDR2 ANQGSEA. The V end was cut by 5 bases, the J end by 2 bases, with 9 bases between. There are 12 residues in the CDR3. The CDR3 protein is CSVPRGNYGYTF. The DNA for the CDR3 is TGCAGCGTTCCCCGAGGGAACTATGGCTACACCTTC.

The chain carries TRBV12-2 and TRBJ1-6; the table's D call, TRBD1, has no DNA check behind it. TRBV12-2 is a pseudogene locus. This CDR3 has 21 residues. In DNA form, the CDR3 reads TGTGCAAGTCGCCCCAACCTTCGACAGGGTGGAGACCCAAACCCCGGGTCACCCCTCCACTTT. Amino acid sequence: CASRPNLRQGGDPNPGSPLHF.

V usage is TRBV5-1 and J usage is TRBJ2-5, with 7 bases aligning to TRBD1. This CDR3 spans 15 amino acids. Germline loops: CDR1 SGHRS, CDR2 YFSETQ. Germline trimming cut 5 bases from V and 5 bases from J; bases unmatched to any gene: 12. The CDR3 coding sequence is TGCGCCAGCAGTTCAACAGGGGATGCCCGGGAGACCCAGTACTTC. Amino acid sequence: CASSSTGDARETQYF.

The rearrangement uses TRBV27 and TRBJ2-2; TRBD1 might be the D (7 bases). Germline V gene lookup returns CDR1 MNHEY and CDR2 SMNVEV (reference sequence). There are 14 residues in the CDR3. The V gene lost 5 bases and the J gene lost 7 bases, with 14 bases spanning the gap. For the CDR3, the DNA is TGTGCCAGCAGTGAAGGGGGCGGGATCGGGGAGCTGTTTTTT. Protein product: CASSEGGGIGELFF.

This chain joins TRBV7-8 and TRBJ1-1; D uncertain. This CDR3 has 12 residues. Between the trimmed V and J ends, which lost 3 bases and 6 bases, there was a span of 8 bases. The germline V gene has CDR1 SGHVS and CDR2 FQNEAQ. CDR3 DNA sequence: TGTGCCAGCAGCTTGGGGAGTGCTGAAGCTTTCTTT. As protein: CASSLGSAEAFF. Full variable domain (missing parts from reference TRBV7-8 and TRBJ1-1): GAGVSQSPRYKVAKRGQDVALRCDPISGHVSLFWYQQALGQGPEFLTYFQNEAQLDKSGLPSDRFFAERPEGSVSTLKIQRTQQEDSAVYLCASSLGSAEAFFGQGTRLTVV.

This chain links TRBV3-1 (or the pseudogene TRBV3-2) with TRBJ2-7, with TRBD2 identical over 7 bases. With 0 bases clipped from V and 5 bases from J, the junction kept 10 bases outside the gene matches. Germline CDR1 LGHDT, CDR2 YNNKEL (reference sequence). The CDR3 covers 16 residues. The DNA for the CDR3 is TGTGCCAGCAGCCAAGATTACGGGGACTATGTTAACGAGCAGTACTTC. Translation gives CASSQDYGDYVNEQYF.

This chain joins TRBV19 and TRBJ1-1; TRBD1 aligns across 9 bases. CDR1 LNHDA and CDR2 SQIVND come from the germline V gene (reference sequence). This CDR3 spans 14 amino acids. Unmatched junction bases numbered 9, after V lost 8 bases and J lost 5 bases. DNA of the CDR3: TGTGCCAGTGTAACAGGGGGCGCAGGAACTGAAGCTTTCTTT. Its translation: CASVTGGAGTEAFF.

Details on this clone: Different DNA sequences within this sample yield the same CDR3. The chain has TRBV6-5 and TRBJ1-1, with D unclear. V lost 0 bases and J lost 1, with 6 bases in between. The CDR3 has 14 amino acids. Germline V gene lookup returns CDR1 MNHEY and CDR2 SVGAGI. CDR3 sequence (DNA): TGTGCCAGCAGTTACTCGAGAGGGAACACTGAAGCTTTCTTT. Amino acid sequence: CASSYSRGNTEAFF.

The rearrangement uses TRBV6-4 and TRBJ2-3; TRBD2 matches at 8 bases. Germline CDR1 reads MRHNA; CDR2 reads SNTAGT. The trim removed 3 bases at V and 4 bases at J, leaving 3 bases unmatched. The CDR3 contains 14 residues. The CDR3 sequence is CASSESGSSDTQYF. The DNA for the CDR3 is TGTGCCAGCAGTGAAAGCGGGAGCTCAGATACGCAGTATTTT.

The chain is built from TRBV5-4 and TRBJ1-1; 8 bases agree with TRBD1. The CDR3 has 17 residues. The germline V gene has CDR1 SGHNT and CDR2 YYREEE (reference sequence). Trimming at V came to 4 bases and at J to 0 bases, leaving 11 bases not matched to a gene. The CDR3 spells CASSPVRTGGLNTEAFF. In nucleotides, the CDR3 is TGTGCCAGCAGCCCCGTACGAACAGGGGGTCTGAACACTGAAGCTTTCTTT.

The chain joins TRBV4-1 to TRBJ2-7; a weak D match, TRBD2 (6 bases). This CDR3 has 16 amino acids. Trimming shortened V by 5 bases and J by 7 bases, and 24 bases separated the two germline ends. In germline, CDR1 is MGHRA, CDR2 YSYEKL. The CDR3 nucleotides read TGCGCCAGCAGCGGCTACGGGCGGGACGGGAAAGATGAGCAGTACTTC. It codes for CASSGYGRDGKDEQYF.

The chain is built from TRBV11-3 and TRBJ2-5, with D perhaps TRBD2 (5 bases). CDR1 SGHNT and CDR2 YENEEA come from the germline V gene. The CDR3 contains 13 residues. V lost 2 bases, J lost 10 bases, and 14 bases lay in between. CDR3 DNA: TGTGCCAGCAGCTTAAATGGGAGAGAACACCAGTACTTC. Its protein product is CASSLNGREHQYF.

CDR3: CAWHPRGLGEKLFF. The CDR3 bases are TGTGCCTGGCACCCGAGGGGGTTGGGGGAAAAACTGTTTTTT. This rearrangement joins TRBV30 to TRBJ1-4; maybe TRBD1 (6 bases). This CDR3 has 14 residues. Germline V gene data show CDR1 as GTSNPN and CDR2 as SVGIG (reference sequence). Trimming left V 5 bases short and J 8 bases short, with 18 bases between.

This CDR3 reads CSVEDQRRGEEQYF. In nucleotides, the CDR3 is TGCAGCGTTGAAGATCAGAGACGGGGTGAGGAGCAGTACTTC. The chain employs TRBV29-1 and TRBJ2-7, with a tentative D call TRBD2 (5 bases). Trimming pared 0 bases from V and 7 bases from J, leaving 16 bases between. This CDR3 has 14 amino acids. Per germline, CDR1 SQVTM and CDR2 ANQGSEA.

The chain is built from TRBV27 and TRBJ2-1; TRBD1 is a possible D gene (5 bases). Germline-derived CDR1 and CDR2 are MNHEY and SMNVEV (reference sequence). V was pared by 3 bases and J by 0 bases, with 9 bases between. This CDR3 is built from 15 residues. The CDR3 loop is CASSFGQGSYNEQFF. The CDR3 DNA follows: TGTGCCAGCAGTTTTGGGCAGGGCTCCTACAATGAGCAGTTCTTC.

This clone is a singleton in its sample. V usage is TRBV5-1 and J usage is TRBJ2-5, with TRBD1 identical over 10 bases. CDR3 size: 16 residues. Germline V gives CDR1 SGHRS, CDR2 YFSETQ. Germline trimming cut 3 bases from V and 4 bases from J; bases unmatched to any gene: 9. Here the CDR3 DNA reads TGCGCCAGCAGCTCACTTCAGACAGGGGGCGCAGAGACCCAGTACTTC. The encoded protein is CASSSLQTGGAETQYF.

The chain recombines TRBV28 with TRBJ1-4; tentative D call: TRBD1 (5 bases). Germline-derived CDR1 and CDR2 are MDHEN and SYDVKM. Deletions cut 5 bases from V and 5 bases from J, with 15 bases between. The CDR3 spans 15 residues. The CDR3 here is CASSAAGGRNEKLFF. The DNA for the CDR3 is TGTGCCAGCAGTGCCGCGGGGGGAAGAAATGAAAAACTGTTTTTT.